This is a list of T cell receptor beta chains from one sample in a study of blood T cell repertoires in COVID-19. The assay was immunoSEQ multiplex PCR, and TCRdb's table has in-frame clones only and misses some. This table has approximately 150,000 clones, roughly 84% appearing once. Sequencing input: peripheral blood. These receptors originate from a woman in her sixties with acute or convalescent COVID-19. CDR3s include the opening cysteine and the closing phenylalanine or tryptophan. A D gene is named only where the DNA matches it firmly. Size is stated for part of the rows, as once, few or many counts, or as a class when the clone is expanded.

D gene | J gene | V gene | clone size | CDR3 protein | CDR3 DNA
TRBD2 | TRBJ2-5 | TRBV5-4 | NA | CASSQPGGQETQYF | TGTGCCAGCAGCCAGCCGGGGGGCCAAGAGACCCAGTACTTC
TRBD1 | TRBJ2-2 | TRBV12-5 | NA | CASGPTLDRSATGELFF | TGTGCTAGTGGTCCGACCCTGGACAGGTCCGCCACCGGGGAGCTGTTTTTT
NA | TRBJ2-5 | TRBV28 | once | CASSLVIQETQYF | TGTGCCAGCAGTTTAGTAATACAAGAGACCCAGTACTTC
TRBD1 | TRBJ2-2 | TRBV3-1/TRBV3-2 | NA | CASSLKGQLTGELFF | TGTGCCAGCAGCCTGAAGGGACAGCTCACCGGGGAGCTGTTTTTT
NA | TRBJ2-5 | TRBV7-2 | NA | CASSRQGGWAPETQYF | TGTGCCAGCAGCCGGCAGGGGGGATGGGCGCCAGAGACCCAGTACTTC
NA | TRBJ2-1 | TRBV20-1 | NA | CSAREGPRVFF | TGCAGTGCTAGAGAGGGGCCTAGGGTGTTCTTC
NA | TRBJ2-2 | TRBV9 | NA | CASSVSSKGGELFF | TGTGCCAGCAGCGTATCTAGCAAGGGCGGGGAGCTGTTTTTT
NA | TRBJ1-4 | TRBV3-1/TRBV3-2 | NA | CASGGAGEKLFF | TGTGCCAGCGGAGGGGCCGGTGAAAAACTGTTTTTT
TRBD2 | TRBJ2-1 | TRBV30 | NA | CAWSVSGGGNEQFF | TGTGCCTGGAGTGTCAGCGGGGGTGGCAATGAGCAGTTCTTC
NA | TRBJ1-5 | TRBV27 | few | CASSFRGSNQPQHF | TGTGCCAGCAGTTTCAGGGGTAGCAATCAGCCCCAGCATTTT
TRBD2 | TRBJ2-3 | TRBV24-1 | NA | CATSSSGGKGHWTQYF | TGTGCCACCAGTTCTAGCGGGGGGAAGGGGCATTGGACGCAGTATTTT
TRBD1 | TRBJ1-5 | TRBV9 | few | CASSAGIGTGSSGPQHF | TGTGCCAGCAGCGCCGGAATCGGGACAGGATCATCAGGGCCCCAGCATTTT
TRBD1 | TRBJ2-1 | TRBV7-3 | NA | CASSGQGADRAPVVHNEQFF | TGTGCCAGCAGCGGCCAGGGGGCGGACAGGGCCCCTGTAGTCCACAATGAGCAGTTCTTC
NA | TRBJ2-7 | TRBV5-6 | NA | CASSSRDNYEQYF | TGTGCCAGCAGCAGCCGGGACAACTACGAGCAGTACTTC
TRBD1 | TRBJ1-5 | TRBV19 | NA | CASSTTGGVGISNQPQHF | TGTGCCAGTAGTACTACAGGGGGCGTAGGAATTAGCAATCAGCCCCAGCATTTT
NA | TRBJ1-6 | TRBV9 | NA | CASSPGNYNSPLHF | TGTGCCAGCAGCCCAGGGAACTATAATTCACCCCTCCACTTT
NA | TRBJ2-1 | TRBV6-1 | NA | CASSEEWYTRYNEQFF | TGTGCCAGCAGTGAAGAATGGTATACTCGATACAATGAGCAGTTCTTC
NA | TRBJ2-6 | TRBV7-3 | NA | CASSLRQHSGANVLTF | TGTGCCAGCAGCTTAAGACAGCACTCTGGGGCCAACGTCCTGACTTTC
TRBD2 | TRBJ2-5 | TRBV5-1 | once | CASSPAGGQETQYF | TGCGCCAGCAGCCCGGCGGGGGGCCAAGAGACCCAGTACTTC
NA | TRBJ2-5 | TRBV6-2/TRBV6-3 | NA | CASSYRLLEETQYF | TGTGCCAGCAGTTACAGGCTACTAGAAGAGACCCAGTACTTC
TRBD1 | TRBJ1-1 | TRBV28 | NA | CAGGTGALNTEAFF | TGTGCCGGGGGGACAGGGGCCCTGAACACTGAAGCTTTCTTT
TRBD2 | TRBJ2-7 | TRBV3-1/TRBV3-2 | NA | CASRKSGGAYEQYF | TGTGCCAGCAGGAAAAGCGGGGGGGCCTACGAGCAGTACTTC
TRBD1 | TRBJ1-1 | TRBV15 | many | CATSREAGQDNMKAFF | TGTGCCACCAGCAGAGAAGCGGGACAGGACAACATGAAAGCTTTCTTT
NA | TRBJ2-1 | TRBV6-6 | NA | CASGRTALPGNEQFF | TGTGCCAGCGGGAGGACGGCTCTCCCGGGGAATGAGCAGTTCTTC
TRBD2 | TRBJ2-1 | TRBV24-1 | NA | CATSDPGTSGGPEQFF | TGTGCCACCAGTGATCCCGGGACTAGCGGGGGCCCTGAGCAGTTCTTC
NA | TRBJ1-2 | TRBV5-4 | NA | CASSSAGVVSYGYTF | TGTGCCAGCAGCTCCGCAGGGGTCGTGTCGTATGGCTACACCTTC
TRBD2 | TRBJ2-1 | TRBV4-2 | NA | CASSQEGGGANNEQFF | TGTGCCAGCAGCCAAGAGGGCGGGGGGGCTAACAATGAGCAGTTCTTC
NA | TRBJ2-1 | TRBV3-1/TRBV3-2 | NA | CASSGRGGGSSYNEQFF | TGTGCCAGCAGCGGGCGTGGCGGGGGCAGCTCCTACAATGAGCAGTTCTTC
NA | TRBJ2-1 | TRBV5-4 | NA | CASSLDRDEQFF | TGTGCCAGCAGCTTGGACAGGGATGAGCAGTTCTTC
NA | TRBJ2-2 | TRBV10-3 | NA | CAISELATGELFF | TGTGCCATCAGTGAGCTAGCAACCGGGGAGCTGTTTTTT
NA | TRBJ2-5 | TRBV2 | NA | CASTLTGVQETQYF | TGTGCCAGCACCCTGACAGGCGTCCAAGAGACCCAGTACTTC
NA | TRBJ1-2 | TRBV7-2 | NA | CASSLAAEGYTF | TGTGCCAGCAGCTTAGCAGCGGAAGGCTACACCTTC
NA | TRBJ1-2 | TRBV3-1/TRBV3-2 | NA | CASSLLDYGYTF | TGTGCCAGCAGCCTTCTTGACTATGGCTACACCTTC
NA | TRBJ1-5 | TRBV2 | NA | CASWGSGGETNQPQHF | TGTGCCAGCTGGGGCAGCGGGGGTGAGACCAATCAGCCCCAGCATTTT
NA | TRBJ1-1 | TRBV6-5 | once | CASTRGQNTEAFF | TGTGCCAGCACCAGGGGACAGAACACTGAAGCTTTCTTT
NA | TRBJ2-7 | TRBV29-1 | NA | CSVVTRLTYEQYF | TGCAGCGTTGTGACCCGACTTACCTACGAGCAGTACTTC
TRBD1 | TRBJ2-1 | TRBV14 | NA | CASSLLDRGPWDEQFF | TGTGCCAGCAGCCTCTTGGACAGGGGGCCGTGGGATGAGCAGTTCTTC
NA | TRBJ2-3 | TRBV21-1 | NA | CASSDRGVDTQYF | TGTGCCAGCTCCGACAGGGGGGTAGATACGCAGTATTTT
TRBD1 | TRBJ1-2 | TRBV6-5 | NA | CASRTGTVARYTF | TGTGCCAGCAGGACAGGGACAGTCGCTCGCTACACCTTC
NA | TRBJ1-6 | TRBV10-2 | NA | CASSEGGGTLNNSPLHF | TGCGCCAGCAGTGAAGGTGGGGGCACCTTAAATAATTCACCCCTCCACTTT
TRBD2 | TRBJ2-7 | TRBV4-1 | NA | CASSQDMGLWYEQYF | TGCGCCAGCAGCCAAGATATGGGACTATGGTACGAGCAGTACTTC